Below, 2 T cell receptor beta chains from the same sample are listed, as sequenced in a study of T-cell memory formation after mild COVID-19. TCRdb independently ran MiXCR on the 5' RACE reads; one entry per CDR3 protein. The sample comprises 50,000 or so distinct CDR3 sequences, 9.5% to 15% of which are singletons, and around 25% rests with the top ten. Specimen: PBMCs or a T cell subset sorted from them (not recorded which). Receptors were obtained from a man between 18 and 29 years old who had mild COVID-19 (a few samples of this study predate the infection). Cell type and time point are not known.

The chain couples TRBV5-1 to TRBJ1-3; D is ambiguous. Germline assignment: CDR1 SGHRS and CDR2 YFSETQ. The CDR3 sequence is 15 residues long. Trimming stripped 4 bases from V and 2 bases from J, with 13 bases between. The CDR3 nucleotides read TGCGCCAGCAGCGAGTCTCAGCTCCCTGGAAACACCATATATTTT. Encoded protein: CASSESQLPGNTIYF.

In its sample, this clonotype was seen many times. V is TRBV14 and J is TRBJ1-1; weak D call: TRBD1 (6 bases). This CDR3 is built from 14 residues. Between the trimmed V and J ends, which lost 4 bases and 4 bases, there was a span of 13 bases. Germline V CDR1 and CDR2: SGHDN, FVKESK. CDR3 nucleotides: TGTGCCAGCAGCCCAATCCAGGGGCCCACTGAAGCTTTCTTT. Its translation: CASSPIQGPTEAFF. Filled out from reference TRBV14 and TRBJ1-1, the complete variable domain reads EAGVTQFPSHSVIEKGQTVTLRCDPISGHDNLYWYRRVMGKEIKFLLHFVKESKQDESGMPNNRFLAERTGGTYSTLKVQPAELEDSGVYFCASSPIQGPTEAFFGQGTRLTVV.